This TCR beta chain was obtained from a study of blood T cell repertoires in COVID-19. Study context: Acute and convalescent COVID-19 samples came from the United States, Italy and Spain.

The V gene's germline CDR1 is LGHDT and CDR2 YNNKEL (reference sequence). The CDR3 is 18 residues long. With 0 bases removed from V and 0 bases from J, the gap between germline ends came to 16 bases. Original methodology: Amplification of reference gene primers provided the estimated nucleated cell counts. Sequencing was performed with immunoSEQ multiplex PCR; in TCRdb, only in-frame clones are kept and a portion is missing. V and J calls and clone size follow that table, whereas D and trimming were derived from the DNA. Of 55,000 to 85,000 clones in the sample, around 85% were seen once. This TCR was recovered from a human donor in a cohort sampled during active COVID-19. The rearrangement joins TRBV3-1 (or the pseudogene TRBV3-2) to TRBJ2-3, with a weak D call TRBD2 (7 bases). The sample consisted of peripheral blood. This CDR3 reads CASSQDPRGAGSTDTQYF. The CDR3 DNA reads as TGTGCCAGCAGCCAAGATCCCCGGGGGGCGGGGAGCACAGATACGCAGTATTTT.